The present entry profiles one T cell receptor (beta chain) with its context. Its antigen is not known. This entry belongs to a study of post-analysis software for immune sequencing data. Study-wide background: Disease courses included relapsing-remitting, secondary progressive and progressive-relapsing multiple sclerosis. The study's findings and limits: A handful of TRBV segments, including TRBV5-6, TRBV5-1 and TRBV20-1, were more frequent in patients than controls.

V dropped 4 bases and J dropped 5 bases, with 11 bases sitting between them. The CDR3 is 12 amino acids. Germline V gene lookup returns CDR1 SQVTM and CDR2 ANQGSEA. Sequencing libraries made from TCR beta cDNA carried unique molecular identifiers. TCRdb called the PCR reads again in MiXCR, with one record for every CDR3 protein. The sample yields hundreds of thousands of distinct CDR3 sequences, approximately 60% seen once. The sequenced sample consisted of blood. The rearrangement links TRBV29-1 to TRBJ2-5, with TRBD1 as a possible D gene (6 bases). This TCR derives from a girl aged 2 to 9 with multiple sclerosis. In DNA form, the CDR3 reads TGCAGCGTTGGGCAGGGGACGGAGACCCAGTACTTC. Amino acids: CSVGQGTETQYF.